The clone carrying this T cell receptor beta chain was detected a few times. The data are from a study of OX40 agonist ivuxolimab in advanced cancers. Overall study context: Head and neck, renal cell, melanoma or hepatocellular carcinoma were the cancers that dose-escalation patients had.

Assay used: immunoSEQ multiplex PCR; TCRdb lists only in-frame clones, some missing. The sample contains fewer than 85,000 clones, about 88% of which appear only once. From germline, CDR1 is MGHRA and CDR2 YSYEKL. This CDR3 is built from 13 residues. Losses at the gene ends were 3 bases for V and 5 bases for J; bases not matched to a gene: 2. V is TRBV4-1 and J is TRBJ1-2; 8 bases match TRBD1. The origin of this receptor is an adult with an advanced solid tumor such as melanoma, head and neck, liver or kidney cancer. The source was CD4+ or CD8+ T cells sorted from blood, collected in a trial of the OX40 agonist ivuxolimab. In DNA, the CDR3 is TGCGCCAGCAGCCAGCGACAGGGGTATGGCTACACCTTC. It encodes CASSQRQGYGYTF.